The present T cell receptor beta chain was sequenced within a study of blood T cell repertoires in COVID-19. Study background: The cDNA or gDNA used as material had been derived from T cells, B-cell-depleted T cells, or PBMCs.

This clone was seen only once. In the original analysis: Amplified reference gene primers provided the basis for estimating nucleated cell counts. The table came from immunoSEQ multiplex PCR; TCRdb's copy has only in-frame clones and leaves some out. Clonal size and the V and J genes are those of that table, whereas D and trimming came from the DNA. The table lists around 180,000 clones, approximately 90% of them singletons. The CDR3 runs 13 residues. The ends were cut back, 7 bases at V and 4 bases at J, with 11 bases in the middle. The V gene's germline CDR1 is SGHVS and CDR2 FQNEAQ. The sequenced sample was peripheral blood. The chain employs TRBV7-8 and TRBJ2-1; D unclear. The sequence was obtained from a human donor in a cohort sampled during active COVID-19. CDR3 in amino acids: CASTPLRYNEQFF. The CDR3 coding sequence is TGTGCCAGCACCCCCTTGCGTTACAATGAGCAGTTCTTC.